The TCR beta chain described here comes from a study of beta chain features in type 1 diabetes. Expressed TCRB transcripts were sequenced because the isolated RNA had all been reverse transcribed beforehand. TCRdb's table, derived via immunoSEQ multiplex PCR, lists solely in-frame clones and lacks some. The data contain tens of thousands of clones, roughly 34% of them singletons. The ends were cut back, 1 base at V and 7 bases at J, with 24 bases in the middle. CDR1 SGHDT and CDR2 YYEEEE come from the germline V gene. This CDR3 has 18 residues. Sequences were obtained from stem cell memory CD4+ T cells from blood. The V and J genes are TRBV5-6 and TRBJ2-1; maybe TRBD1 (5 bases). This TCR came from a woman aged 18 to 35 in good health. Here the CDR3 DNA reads TGTGCCAGCAGCTTGACCGGCCCAGGGTCAGTGGACGTGAATGAGCAGTTCTTC. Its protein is CASSLTGPGSVDVNEQFF.